This TCR beta chain was captured by sequencing in a study of T cell clones after liver transplantation. Study background: In this trial, immunosuppression withdrawal was attempted within 2 years of liver transplant. A pre-transplant mixed lymphocyte reaction with TCRbeta sequencing defined graft-donor-reactive clones followed in post-transplant blood.

Sequencing used immunoSEQ multiplex PCR; TCRdb keeps in-frame clones, though not all of them. The table has some 110,000 clones, approximately 78% seen once. The junction had 6 bases not matched to a gene; V was cut back by 1 base and J by 0 bases. The CDR3 spans 18 residues. The germline gives CDR1 SGDLS, CDR2 YYNGEE. Whole-study results and caveats: Circulating graft-donor-reactive CD4 TCRbeta sequences fell significantly post-transplant in most of the 8 subjects. In a couple of subjects, few donor cells limited the measurable donor-reactive repertoire.

Note on this clone: The antigen remains undetermined.

The sequence came from a human donor who received a liver transplant. The source material was CD4+ T cells from blood, sampled before liver transplant. The J gene is TRBJ2-3, the V gene TRBV9, with 12 bases lining up with TRBD2. The CDR3 region is CASSVSTSGGISTDTQYF. In DNA form, the CDR3 reads TGTGCCAGCAGCGTATCAACTAGCGGGGGGATTAGCACAGATACGCAGTATTTT. Drawing the rest from reference TRBV9 and TRBJ2-3, the complete variable domain is DSGVTQTPKHLITATGQRVTLRCSPRSGDLSVYWYQQSLDQGLQFLIQYYNGEERAKGNILERFSAQQFPDLHSELNLSSLELGDSALYFCASSVSTSGGISTDTQYFGPGTRLTVL.